The sample holds one count of the clone carrying this T cell receptor (beta chain). As for time point: pretreatment peripheral blood. This CDR3 has 13 amino acids. V was pared by 3 bases and J by 7 bases, with 12 bases between. CDR1 SEHNR and CDR2 FQNEAQ come from the germline V gene (reference sequence). The data originate from a study of PD-L1 blockade in urothelial cancer. Study in general: Atezolizumab at 1,200 mg intravenously every 3 weeks was started by patients in about 2014. It was at 3 weeks (second dose) and 6 weeks after treatment start that blood was analyzed. The patients had undergone anywhere from 0 to 3 prior chemotherapy regimens. The median number of T cells present in blood samples was approximately 140,000.

Data came from immunoSEQ multiplex PCR; TCRdb stores just in-frame clones and leaves some out. Of 32,000 or so clones detected, about 87% appear once; the ten largest clones hold approximately 14%. The rearrangement joins TRBV7-9 to TRBJ1-1; perhaps TRBD1 as D (5 bases). Material: PBMCs, obtained around atezolizumab (anti-PD-L1) treatment. This TCR came from a man aged 55 to 70 with urothelial cancer. CDR3 sequence (DNA): TGTGCCAGCAGCTTGCGGGGGGAGTATGAAGCTTTCTTT. It codes for CASSLRGEYEAFF.